This entry lists 24 T cell receptor beta chains sequenced from one sample in a study of blood T cell repertoires in COVID-19. Using immunoSEQ multiplex PCR, the repertoire was profiled, and TCRdb retains in-frame clones only, with some absent. The sample lists 150,000 to 200,000 clones, roughly 80% occurring once. The sequenced sample was peripheral blood. These receptors were obtained from a woman in her sixties with COVID-19, enrolled during active disease.

The chain uses TRBV6-1 and TRBJ1-3; 7 bases agree with TRBD1. This CDR3 comprises 17 residues. Germline CDR1 is MNHNS and CDR2 is SASEGT. Unmatched junction bases numbered 7, after V lost 2 bases and J lost 0 bases. The CDR3, as DNA: TGTGCCAGCAGTGAATTGACAGGGTCCCTCTCTGGAAACACCATATATTTT. It yields the protein CASSELTGSLSGNTIYF.

The chain joins TRBV4-3 to TRBJ2-3, with D possibly TRBD2 on 5 matching bases. CDR1 and CDR2 from the germline V gene are LGHNA and YSLEER. V lost 0 bases and J 0 bases, leaving 10 bases between the germline ends. The CDR3 covers 16 residues. CDR3 loop: CASSQDPSTSTDTQYF. CDR3 bases: TGCGCCAGCAGCCAAGATCCTAGCACTAGCACAGATACGCAGTATTTT.

The table lists this clone with a few counts. J is TRBJ2-1 and V is TRBV25-1; 8 bases map to TRBD1. Per germline, CDR1 MGHDK and CDR2 SYGVNS. The V gene end was trimmed by 3 bases and the J gene end by 3 bases; junction bases not matched to a gene: 4. The CDR3 is 15 residues long. The CDR3 reads CASSDYRGDYNEQFF. CDR3 in DNA: TGTGCCAGCAGTGACTACAGGGGGGACTACAATGAGCAGTTCTTC.

This chain joins TRBV6-5 and TRBJ2-5; D unresolved. Germline V gene lookup returns CDR1 MNHEY and CDR2 SVGAGI. The CDR3 loop spans 15 amino acids. Trimming took 7 bases from V and 5 from J, leaving 20 bases between them. CDR3 DNA sequence: TGTGCCAGCAACGATACTCCGCTGAGGTGGGAGACCCAGTACTTC. Its translation: CASNDTPLRWETQYF.

The rearrangement uses TRBV7-6 and TRBJ2-2; TRBD2 might be the D (7 bases). Trimming stripped 4 bases from V and 6 bases from J, with 15 bases between. This CDR3 region has 15 residues. Germline lookup yields CDR1 SGHVS and CDR2 FNYEAQ. CDR3 amino acids: CASSWSRGGAGELFF. The CDR3 nucleotides are TGTGCCAGCAGCTGGAGTAGAGGGGGGGCCGGGGAGCTGTTTTTT.

The V and J genes are TRBV7-2 and TRBJ2-2, with TRBD2 matching 7 bases. The CDR3 is 18 residues long. V lost 2 bases, J lost 0 bases, and 9 bases stayed unmatched. Per the germline V gene, CDR1 is SGHTA and CDR2 is FQGNSA. The CDR3 region has the DNA TGTGCCAGCAGCTTAAAGCCCCCTAGCGGTGCGAACACCGGGGAGCTGTTTTTT. The encoded protein is CASSLKPPSGANTGELFF. The full variable domain, with the rest looked up from reference TRBV7-2 and TRBJ2-2, is GAGVSQSPSNKVTEKGKDVELRCDPISGHTALYWYRQSLGQGLEFLIYFQGNSAPDKSGLPSDRFSAERTGGSVSTLTIQRTQQEDSAVYLCASSLKPPSGANTGELFFGEGSRLTVL.

This chain connects TRBV11-3 to TRBJ1-5; D call uncertain. CDR1 SGHNT and CDR2 YENEEA come from the germline V gene. Trimming took 2 bases from V and 3 from J, leaving 14 bases between them. This CDR3 has 16 amino acids. The CDR3 DNA sequence: TGTGCCAGCAGCTTATCAGGCCGTGACAACAATCAGCCCCAGCATTTT. Its protein is CASSLSGRDNNQPQHF.

The chain joins TRBV6-2 or TRBV6-3 to TRBJ2-7; 11 positions agree with TRBD1. CDR3 length: 15 residues. V was pared by 2 bases and J by 1 base, with 1 base of the junction left unmatched. From germline, CDR1 is MNHEY and CDR2 SVGEGT. The CDR3 protein is CASSYGTGGSYEQYV. The CDR3 nucleotides read TGTGCCAGCAGTTACGGGACAGGGGGTTCCTACGAGCAGTACGTC.

The gene calls are TRBV5-6 and TRBJ1-5, with D perhaps TRBD1 (5 bases). The CDR3 is 16 residues long. Per germline, CDR1 SGHDT and CDR2 YYEEEE. Trimming removed 3 bases from V and 1 base from J, with 14 bases in between. CDR3 amino acids: CASSSVRGASNQPQHF. The CDR3 region has the DNA TGTGCCAGCAGCTCTGTGCGGGGCGCGAGCAATCAGCCCCAGCATTTT.

In its sample, this clone was seen once. J is TRBJ1-2 and V is TRBV7-9, with unresolved D. This CDR3 contains 14 residues. The V gene's germline CDR1 is SEHNR and CDR2 FQNEAQ (reference sequence). Deletions cut 1 base from V and 3 bases from J, with 9 bases between. CDR3 region: CASSLGTVDYGYTF. In DNA, the CDR3 is TGTGCCAGCAGCTTAGGTACAGTCGACTATGGCTACACCTTC.

CDR3 amino acids: CASAGHEYGYTF. For the CDR3, the DNA is TGTGCCAGTGCAGGGCACGAGTATGGCTACACCTTC. J is TRBJ1-2 and V is TRBV19; tentatively, D is TRBD1 (5 bases). V lost 8 bases and J lost 5, with 12 bases in between. This CDR3 has 12 residues. Germline V lookup: CDR1 LNHDA, CDR2 SQIVND (reference sequence).

This chain links TRBV28 with TRBJ1-2, with D possibly TRBD1 on 6 matching bases. The CDR3 runs to 17 residues. Germline assignment: CDR1 MDHEN and CDR2 SYDVKM. Trimming stripped 7 bases from V and 2 bases from J, with 23 bases between. The CDR3 here is CASTPTGGARLNYGYTF. The CDR3 DNA sequence: TGTGCCAGCACCCCCACGGGGGGGGCGCGTCTGAACTATGGCTACACCTTC.

The table lists this clone with a few counts. This chain uses TRBV4-3 with TRBJ2-5, with TRBD2 matching 13 bases. V shed 0 bases, J shed 7 bases, and the junction held 5 bases outside the gene matches. Germline CDR1 is LGHNA and CDR2 is YSLEER. This CDR3 is 16 amino acids long. The CDR3 here is CASSQDQLAGGRTQYF. The CDR3 DNA follows: TGCGCCAGCAGCCAAGATCAACTAGCGGGGGGGAGGACCCAGTACTTC.

The CDR3 sequence is CASSRTSGGLHTGELFF. The DNA of the CDR3 is TGTGCCAGCAGCCGGACTAGCGGGGGGCTGCACACCGGGGAGCTGTTTTTT. The chain is built from TRBV5-4 and TRBJ2-2, with 14 bases identical to TRBD2. Germline CDR1 and CDR2: SGHNT and YYREEE (reference sequence). J gave up 3 bases and V 4 bases, and 5 bases lay outside the gene matches. The CDR3 spans 17 residues.

The chain couples TRBV5-1 to TRBJ1-1; D gene unclear. V was pared by 1 base and J by 4 bases, with 14 bases between. The CDR3 is made up of 15 amino acids. Germline loops: CDR1 SGHRS, CDR2 YFSETQ. CDR3 nucleotide sequence: TGCGCCAGCAGCTTGAACGCAGGCTCACCCACTGAAGCTTTCTTT. Protein: CASSLNAGSPTEAFF.

The V call is TRBV7-9, the J call TRBJ1-2; 8 positions agree with TRBD1. This CDR3 comprises 14 residues. CDR1 and CDR2 from the germline V gene are SEHNR and FQNEAQ (reference sequence). J gave up 4 bases and V 4 bases, and 5 bases lay outside the gene matches. CDR3 DNA sequence: TGTGCCAGCAGCTCAGAGGACAGGGTCTATGGCTACACCTTC. This codes for CASSSEDRVYGYTF.

The rearrangement uses TRBV7-9 and TRBJ1-6, with 8 bases matching TRBD1. The CDR3 sequence is 17 residues long. From germline, CDR1 is SEHNR and CDR2 FQNEAQ (reference sequence). The junction had 5 bases not matched to a gene; V was cut back by 2 bases and J by 2 bases. Here the CDR3 reads CASSLKQGVTYNSPLHF. DNA for the CDR3: TGTGCCAGCAGCTTAAAACAGGGGGTAACCTATAATTCACCCCTCCACTTT.

V and J are TRBV28 and TRBJ2-1; weak D call: TRBD1 (5 bases). The CDR3 is made up of 13 amino acids. Germline CDR1 MDHEN, CDR2 SYDVKM. V lost 3 bases to trimming and J lost 7 bases, with 10 bases between them. In DNA form, the CDR3 reads TGTGCCAGCAGTTTGCAGGGATCAAATGAGCAGTTCTTC. Its protein product is CASSLQGSNEQFF.

The V and J genes are TRBV5-4 and TRBJ2-3; 10 bases map to TRBD2. The CDR3 runs 17 residues. Germline V CDR1 and CDR2: SGHNT, YYREEE (reference sequence). Losses at the gene ends were 3 bases for V and 4 bases for J; bases not matched to a gene: 11. This chain's CDR3 is CASSSSLSGRAADTQYF. The DNA for the CDR3 is TGTGCCAGCAGCTCCTCTCTGAGCGGGAGGGCCGCAGATACGCAGTATTTT.

This clone was seen a few times. Sequence at one end of the junction differs from germline and may be a read error. The V call is TRBV2, the J call TRBJ2-2; 9 nucleotides align to TRBD1. The CDR3 runs to 16 residues. Germline loops: CDR1 SNHLY, CDR2 FYNNEI. Here the CDR3 DNA reads TGTGCCAGCAGTGAAGTACAGGGGGCGAATACCGGGGAGCTGTTTTTT. This gives the protein CASSEVQGANTGELFF.

This clone came up a few times. The rearrangement links TRBV29-1 to TRBJ2-5; 8 nucleotides line up with TRBD1. V was pared by 6 bases and J by 5 bases, with 5 bases of the junction left unmatched. Germline CDR1 reads SQVTM; CDR2 reads ANQGSEA. The CDR3 contains 12 residues. CDR3 in amino acids: CSVGQGGETQYF. DNA for the CDR3: TGCAGCGTAGGACAGGGCGGGGAGACCCAGTACTTC.

CDR3 region: CASSTSLHQPQHF. The DNA of the CDR3 is TGTGCCAGTAGTACGAGCCTCCATCAGCCCCAGCATTTT. The chain combines TRBV19 with TRBJ1-5; D remains ambiguous. Germline assignment: CDR1 LNHDA and CDR2 SQIVND (reference sequence). V gave up 4 bases and J gave up 5 bases, with 9 bases separating them. CDR3 size: 13 residues.

The V gene is TRBV27, the J gene TRBJ1-1; TRBD1 matches at 10 bases. The CDR3 loop spans 15 amino acids. V lost 5 bases and J lost 1; bases outside the gene matches: 4. Germline lookup yields CDR1 MNHEY and CDR2 SMNVEV (reference sequence). The chain's CDR3 is CASSLGQGGNTEAFF. CDR3 coding DNA: TGTGCCAGCAGTCTCGGACAGGGGGGGAACACTGAAGCTTTCTTT.

The V call is TRBV29-1, the J call TRBJ2-1, with 10 bases identical to TRBD2. With V trimmed by 7 bases and J by 5 bases, 5 bases remained unmatched. Germline-derived CDR1 and CDR2 are SQVTM and ANQGSEA. This CDR3 is built from 13 residues. CDR3 sequence (DNA): TGCAGCGCGGTACTAGCGGGACACAATGAGCAGTTCTTC. This gives the protein CSAVLAGHNEQFF.